The 9 T cell receptor beta chains presented below share a single source sample, sequenced in a study of cytomegalovirus exposure and HLA in healthy donors. The primer mix had 60 Vbeta and 13 Jbeta primers. The protocol was immunoSEQ multiplex PCR, while the TCRdb copy is restricted to in-frame clones and leaves out a portion. The table records 180,000 or so clones, around 80% of them present only once. Sequenced: PBMCs. The receptors shown here come from a man between 18 and 29 years old in good health and CMV-seronegative.

CDR3 residues: CASSLSQGICEAFF. DNA of the CDR3: TGTGCCAGCAGTTTATCCCAGGGGATTTGTGAAGCTTTCTTT. V usage is TRBV28 and J usage is TRBJ1-1; possibly TRBD1 for D (6 bases). V shed 1 base and J shed 7 bases, with 13 bases lying between them. Per germline, CDR1 MDHEN and CDR2 SYDVKM. The CDR3 totals 14 residues.

This clone was observed a few times. The chain combines TRBV5-1 with TRBJ2-7; D is unresolved. This CDR3 region has 15 residues. V was clipped by 0 bases and J by 0 bases, with 10 bases between them. CDR1 SGHRS and CDR2 YFSETQ come from the germline V gene. CDR3 sequence reads: CASSLDRTASYEQYF. The CDR3 DNA reads TGCGCCAGCAGCTTGGATCGTACAGCCTCCTACGAGCAGTACTTC.

The J gene is TRBJ2-3, the V gene TRBV6-4, with TRBD2 identical over 9 bases. The CDR3 has 16 residues. Unmatched junction bases numbered 3, after V lost 0 bases and J lost 2 bases. Germline V gene lookup returns CDR1 MRHNA and CDR2 SNTAGT. The CDR3 coding sequence is TGTGCCAGCAGTGACTCTAGCGGGAGCGCCACAGATACGCAGTATTTT. This translates into CASSDSSGSATDTQYF.

The chain combines TRBV10-1 with TRBJ1-2; D possibly corresponds to TRBD1 (5 bases). Trimming removed 0 bases from V and 0 bases from J, with 11 bases in between. The CDR3 is 16 amino acids. Germline V gene data show CDR1 as WNHNN and CDR2 as SYGVQD (reference sequence). In DNA, the CDR3 is TGCGCCAGCAGTGAGTCTATGGGGCTAGCTAACTATGGCTACACCTTC. It codes for CASSESMGLANYGYTF.

The chain employs TRBV4-3 and TRBJ2-1, with 9 nucleotides matching TRBD2. The CDR3 totals 18 residues. After removal of 3 bases from V and 2 bases from J, the junction contained 11 bases not matched to a gene. Germline V lookup: CDR1 LGHNA, CDR2 YSLEER. This chain's CDR3 is CASSQHLVAGAPYNEQFF. The CDR3 nucleotides are TGCGCCAGCAGCCAGCACCTCGTAGCGGGAGCCCCCTACAATGAGCAGTTCTTC.

The gene calls are TRBV4-2 and TRBJ1-6, with a weak D call TRBD1 (6 bases). The CDR3 consists of 15 residues. V lost 0 bases and J 7 bases, leaving 10 bases between the germline ends. Germline CDR1 is LGHNA and CDR2 is YNFKEQ. CDR3 bases: TGTGCCAGCAGCCAAGAGCCAGGGGAAAATTCACCCCTCCACTTT. This encodes CASSQEPGENSPLHF.

The CDR3 nucleotides read TGTGCCAGCAGTTTATGGGGACAGCCCTCTGGGGCCAACGTCCTGACTTTC. This codes for CASSLWGQPSGANVLTF. V usage is TRBV27 and J usage is TRBJ2-6; TRBD1 aligns across 7 bases. V lost 1 base to trimming and J lost 0 bases; unmatched junction nucleotides: 3. From germline, CDR1 is MNHEY and CDR2 SMNVEV (reference sequence). There are 17 residues in the CDR3. Full variable domain (outside the CDR3, taken from reference TRBV27 and TRBJ2-6): EAQVTQNPRYLITVTGKKLTVTCSQNMNHEYMSWYRQDPGLGLRQIYYSMNVEVTDKGDVPEGYKVSRKEKRNFPLILESPSPNQTSLYFCASSLWGQPSGANVLTFGAGSRLTVL.

The chain has TRBV9 and TRBJ2-3, with 7 bases aligning to TRBD2. With V trimmed by 4 bases and J by 4 bases, 6 bases remained unmatched. Germline loops: CDR1 SGDLS, CDR2 YYNGEE. The CDR3 consists of 14 residues. For the CDR3, the DNA is TGTGCCAGCAGCACCCGGACTAGAGCAGATACGCAGTATTTT. Protein: CASSTRTRADTQYF.

V gene TRBV13 combines with J gene TRBJ1-1; no clear D gene. Per germline, CDR1 PRHDT and CDR2 FYEKMQ (reference sequence). The V gene lost 5 bases and the J gene lost 4 bases, with 20 bases spanning the gap. The CDR3 extends over 16 amino acids. CDR3 amino acids: CASSQEGSIEGTEAFF. The CDR3 coding sequence is TGTGCCAGCAGCCAAGAAGGTTCTATCGAGGGCACTGAAGCTTTCTTT.